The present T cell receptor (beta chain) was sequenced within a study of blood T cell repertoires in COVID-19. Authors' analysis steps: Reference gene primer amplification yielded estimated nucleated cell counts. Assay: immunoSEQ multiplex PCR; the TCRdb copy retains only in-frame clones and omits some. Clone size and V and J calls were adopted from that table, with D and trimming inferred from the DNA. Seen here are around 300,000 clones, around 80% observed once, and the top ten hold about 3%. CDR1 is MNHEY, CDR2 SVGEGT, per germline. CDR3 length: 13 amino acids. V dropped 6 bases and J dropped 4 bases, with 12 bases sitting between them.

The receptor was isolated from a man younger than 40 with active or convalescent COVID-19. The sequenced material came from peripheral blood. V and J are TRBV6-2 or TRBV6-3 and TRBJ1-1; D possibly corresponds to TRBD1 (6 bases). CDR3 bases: TGTGCCAGCAGACCTACAGGGACCACTGAAGCTTTCTTT. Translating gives CASRPTGTTEAFF.